This TCR beta chain was found in a study of lymphopenia after photon versus proton radiotherapy. Study results and caveats: Larger post-nadir TCR diversity loss correlated inversely with survival in deceased patients. Photon-treated patients lost naive T cells and TCR diversity; proton-treated stayed stable. Survival link was tested only in deceased patients; proton benefit remains a possibility.

V shed 3 bases and J shed 1 base, with 12 bases lying between them. Per the germline V gene, CDR1 is MNHEY and CDR2 is SMNVEV (reference sequence). This CDR3 region has 15 residues. Using immunoSEQ multiplex PCR, the repertoire was profiled, and TCRdb retains in-frame clones only, with some absent. The data hold approximately 160,000 clones, with roughly nine tenths observed a single time. A note on this clone: Its antigen is not known.

The sequencing used peripheral blood, collected from a patient treated with photon-based radiotherapy. The chain uses TRBV27 and TRBJ1-1; D ambiguous. The sequence was obtained from a man aged 50 or older with gastric cancer. This CDR3 is CASSFRALGNTEAFF. The CDR3 DNA reads TGTGCCAGCAGTTTTCGAGCGTTAGGGAACACTGAAGCTTTCTTT.